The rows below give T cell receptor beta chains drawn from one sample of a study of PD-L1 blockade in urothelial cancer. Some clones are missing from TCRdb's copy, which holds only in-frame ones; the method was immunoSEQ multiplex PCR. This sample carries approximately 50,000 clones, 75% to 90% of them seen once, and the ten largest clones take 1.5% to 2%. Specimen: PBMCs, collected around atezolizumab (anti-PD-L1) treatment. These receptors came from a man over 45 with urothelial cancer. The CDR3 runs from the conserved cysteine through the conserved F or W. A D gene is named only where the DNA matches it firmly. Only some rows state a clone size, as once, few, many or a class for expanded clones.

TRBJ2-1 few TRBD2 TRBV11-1 CASSLGLADYNEQFF TGTGCCAGCAGCCTGGGACTAGCGGACTACAATGAGCAGTTCTTC
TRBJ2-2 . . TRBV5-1 CASSLDGGTGELFF TGCGCCAGCAGCTTGGACGGGGGCACCGGGGAGCTGTTTTTT
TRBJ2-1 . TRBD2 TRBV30 CAWSVQWASGSSEQFF TGTGCCTGGAGTGTACAGTGGGCTAGCGGGAGTAGTGAGCAGTTCTTC
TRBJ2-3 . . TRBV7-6 CASSFTPGDTQYF TGTGCCAGCAGCTTTACTCCAGGGGATACGCAGTATTTT
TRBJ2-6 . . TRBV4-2 CASSQVSQARANVLTF TGTGCCAGCAGCCAAGTTTCCCAGGCTCGGGCCAACGTCCTGACTTTC
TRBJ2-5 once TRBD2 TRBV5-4 CASSLGRGGQETQYF TGTGCCAGCAGCTTGGGGCGGGGGGGCCAAGAGACCCAGTACTTC
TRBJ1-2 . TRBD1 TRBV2 CASSASRTGVGYTF TGTGCCAGCAGTGCCTCCAGGACAGGGGTCGGCTACACCTTC
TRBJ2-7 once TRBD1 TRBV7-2 CASSLRWTGTYEQYF TGTGCCAGCAGCCTAAGGTGGACAGGGACCTACGAGCAGTACTTC
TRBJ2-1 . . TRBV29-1 CSVGQGGSYNEQFF TGCAGCGTTGGTCAGGGGGGCTCCTACAATGAGCAGTTCTTC
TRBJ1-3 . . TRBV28 CASTIAWTAGNTIYF TGTGCCAGCACAATTGCGTGGACAGCTGGAAACACCATATATTTT
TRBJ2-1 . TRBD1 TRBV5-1 CASSLARGRIGEQFF TGCGCCAGCAGCTTGGCCAGGGGGCGTATTGGTGAGCAGTTCTTC
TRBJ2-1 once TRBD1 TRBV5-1 CASSLSGTAYNEQFF TGCGCCAGCAGCTTGAGTGGGACAGCCTACAATGAGCAGTTCTTC
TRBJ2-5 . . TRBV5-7 CASSSTGSSETQYF TGTGCCAGCAGCTCTACAGGGTCCTCCGAGACCCAGTACTTC
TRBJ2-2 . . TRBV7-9 CASSFTTGWPSTGELFF TGTGCCAGCAGCTTTACCACAGGGTGGCCGAGCACCGGGGAGCTGTTTTTT
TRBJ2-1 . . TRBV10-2 CASGRDSFNEQFF TGCGCCAGCGGCCGGGACTCCTTCAATGAGCAGTTCTTC
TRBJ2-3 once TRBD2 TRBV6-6 CASSYGRAGTDTQYF TGTGCCAGCAGTTACGGGAGGGCCGGGACAGATACGCAGTATTTT
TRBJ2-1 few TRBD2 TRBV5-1 CASSWGRGGSNEQFF TGCGCCAGCAGCTGGGGGCGGGGGGGCTCCAATGAGCAGTTCTTC
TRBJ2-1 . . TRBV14 CASSRVYRSSYNEQFF TGTGCCAGCAGCCGTGTATATAGAAGCTCCTACAATGAGCAGTTCTTC
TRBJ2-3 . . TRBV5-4 CASSLGQHSTDTQYF TGTGCCAGCAGCCTGGGACAACATAGCACAGATACGCAGTATTTT
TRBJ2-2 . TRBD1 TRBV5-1 CASSSLTGANTGELFF TGCGCCAGCAGCTCACTGACAGGGGCGAACACCGGGGAGCTGTTTTTT
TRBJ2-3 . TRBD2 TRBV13 CASSFLSGGATDTQYF TGTGCCAGCAGCTTCCTCTCGGGGGGGGCTACAGATACGCAGTATTTT
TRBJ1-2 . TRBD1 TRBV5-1 CASSPRTGGRLNYGYTF TGCGCCAGCAGCCCCAGGACAGGGGGCCGCCTTAACTATGGCTACACCTTC
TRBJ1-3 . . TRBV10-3 CAISTGMGSGNTIYF TGTGCCATCAGTACAGGGATGGGCTCTGGAAACACCATATATTTT
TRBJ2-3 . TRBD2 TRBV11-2 CASSLATSGSSDTQYF TGTGCCAGCAGCTTAGCTACTAGCGGGAGTTCAGATACGCAGTATTTT
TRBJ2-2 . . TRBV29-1 CSVELTSRNTGELFF TGCAGCGTTGAATTAACCTCGCGAAACACCGGGGAGCTGTTTTTT
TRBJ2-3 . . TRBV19 CASSPQSSGTQYF TGTGCCAGTAGTCCCCAGAGTAGCGGTACGCAGTATTTT
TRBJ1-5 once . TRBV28 CASRKQGREQNQPQHF TGTGCCAGCAGGAAACAGGGTAGGGAGCAGAATCAGCCCCAGCATTTT
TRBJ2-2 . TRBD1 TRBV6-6 CASSRRQGESGELFF TGTGCCAGCAGTCGGCGACAGGGAGAATCTGGGGAGCTGTTTTTT
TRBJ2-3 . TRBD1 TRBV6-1 CASSSGQGSSDTQYF TGTGCCAGCTCCTCAGGACAGGGTTCATCAGATACGCAGTATTTT
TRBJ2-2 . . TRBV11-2 CASSLVPGETSGELFF TGTGCCAGCAGCTTAGTACCGGGAGAGACGTCCGGGGAGCTGTTTTTT
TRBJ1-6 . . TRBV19 CATTLRGGASNSPLHF TGTGCCACCACCCTTAGGGGGGGCGCGAGTAATTCACCCCTCCACTTT
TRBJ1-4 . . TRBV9 CASSEQDASNEKLFF TGTGCCAGCAGCGAACAGGACGCAAGCAATGAAAAACTGTTTTTT
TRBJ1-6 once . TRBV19 CASSPRRDMRFSPLHF TGTGCCAGTAGTCCCAGACGGGACATGCGTTTTTCACCCCTCCACTTT
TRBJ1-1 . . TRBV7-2 CASTGVQGVTEAFF TGTGCCAGCACCGGGGTACAGGGAGTAACTGAAGCTTTCTTT
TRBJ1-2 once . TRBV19 CASSIPTARANYGYTF TGTGCCAGTAGTATTCCCACTGCCCGAGCTAACTATGGCTACACCTTC
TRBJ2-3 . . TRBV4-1 CASSQTGLSTDTQYF TGCGCCAGCAGCCAAACAGGGCTTAGCACAGATACGCAGTATTTT
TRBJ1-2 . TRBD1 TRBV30 CAWAGTGAGYTF TGTGCCTGGGCCGGGACAGGTGCTGGCTACACCTTC
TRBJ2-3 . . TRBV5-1 CASRRGAQADTQYF TGCGCCAGCAGACGGGGGGCCCAAGCGGATACGCAGTATTTT
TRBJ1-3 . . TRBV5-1 CASSLVPPDSGNTIYF TGCGCCAGCAGCTTGGTACCCCCGGACAGTGGAAACACCATATATTTT
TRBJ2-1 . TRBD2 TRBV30 CAWSVGGSSYNEQFF TGTGCCTGGAGTGTAGGCGGGAGCTCCTACAATGAGCAGTTCTTC
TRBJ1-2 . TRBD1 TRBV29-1 CSAPGQGYDGYTF TGCAGCGCCCCGGGACAGGGGTACGATGGCTACACCTTC
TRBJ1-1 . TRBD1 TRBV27 CASSRSQGHTEAFF TGTGCCAGCAGTCGATCACAGGGGCACACTGAAGCTTTCTTT
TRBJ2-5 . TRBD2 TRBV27 CASSLRRTSGGQETQYF TGTGCCAGCAGTTTACGCCGGACTAGCGGGGGTCAAGAGACCCAGTACTTC
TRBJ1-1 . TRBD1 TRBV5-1 CASSSTGTGAEAFF TGCGCCAGCAGCTCGACCGGGACAGGCGCTGAAGCTTTCTTT
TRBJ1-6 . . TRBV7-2 CASSLGSANYNSPLHF TGTGCCAGCAGCTTAGGAAGCGCAAACTATAATTCACCCCTCCACTTT
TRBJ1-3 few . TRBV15 CATGSGVGNTIYF TGTGCCACCGGGTCAGGGGTGGGAAACACCATATATTTT
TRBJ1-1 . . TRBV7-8 CASSLGQRNTEAFF TGTGCCAGCAGCTTGGGACAAAGGAACACTGAAGCTTTCTTT
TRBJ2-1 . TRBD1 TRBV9 CASSPGGGTYNEQFF TGTGCCAGCAGCCCAGGGGGTGGAACCTACAATGAGCAGTTCTTC
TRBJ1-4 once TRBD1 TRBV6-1 CASSSGGAANEKLFF TGTGCCAGCAGTTCAGGGGGCGCGGCTAATGAAAAACTGTTTTTT
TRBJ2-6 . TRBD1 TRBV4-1 CASSQTGTESSGANVLTF TGCGCCAGCAGCCAAACCGGGACAGAGAGCTCTGGGGCCAACGTCCTGACTTTC
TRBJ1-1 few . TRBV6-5 CASGLRGANTEAFF TGTGCCAGCGGCTTACGGGGTGCCAACACTGAAGCTTTCTTT
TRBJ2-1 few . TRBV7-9 CASSSRGGQVDEQFF TGTGCCAGCAGCTCTCGAGGAGGGCAGGTCGATGAGCAGTTCTTC
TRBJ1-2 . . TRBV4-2 CASSQDVAGYTF TGTGCCAGCAGCCAAGATGTGGCTGGCTACACCTTC
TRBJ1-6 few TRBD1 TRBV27 CASSPGTGAFSPLHF TGTGCCAGCAGTCCGGGGACAGGGGCTTTTTCACCCCTCCACTTT
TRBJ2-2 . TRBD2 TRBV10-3 CASTGGADTGELFF TGTGCCTCAACGGGGGGAGCGGACACCGGGGAGCTGTTTTTT